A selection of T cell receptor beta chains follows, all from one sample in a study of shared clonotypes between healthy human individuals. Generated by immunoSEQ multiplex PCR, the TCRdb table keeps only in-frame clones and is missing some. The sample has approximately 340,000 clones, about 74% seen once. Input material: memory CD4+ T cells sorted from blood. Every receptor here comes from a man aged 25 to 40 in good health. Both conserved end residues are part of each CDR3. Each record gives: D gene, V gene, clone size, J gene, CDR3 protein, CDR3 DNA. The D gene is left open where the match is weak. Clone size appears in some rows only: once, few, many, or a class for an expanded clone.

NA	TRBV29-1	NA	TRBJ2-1	CSVFGSSYNEQFF	TGCAGCGTTTTTGGCAGTTCCTACAATGAGCAGTTCTTC
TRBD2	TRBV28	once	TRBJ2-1	CASSPGLAGSSYNEQFF	TGTGCCAGCAGTCCAGGACTAGCGGGATCCTCCTACAATGAGCAGTTCTTC
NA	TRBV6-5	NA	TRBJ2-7	CASMVQDGMAYEQYF	TGTGCCAGCATGGTCCAGGACGGAATGGCCTACGAGCAGTACTTC
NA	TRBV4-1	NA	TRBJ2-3	CASSQAIAHPVHF	TGCGCCAGCAGCCAAGCTATCGCACACCCCGTTCATTTT
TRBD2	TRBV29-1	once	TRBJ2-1	CSVARTSGVEQFF	TGCAGCGTTGCCCGGACTAGCGGGGTTGAGCAGTTCTTC
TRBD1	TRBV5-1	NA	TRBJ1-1	CASSQQGAEAFF	TGCGCCAGCAGCCAACAGGGGGCTGAAGCTTTCTTT
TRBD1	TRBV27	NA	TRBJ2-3	CASSPATGGGVDTQYF	TGTGCCAGCAGCCCGGCGACAGGGGGCGGAGTGGATACGCAGTATTTT
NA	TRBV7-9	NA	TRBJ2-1	CASSLSGGLATNEQFF	TGTGCCAGCAGCCTATCCGGCGGGCTAGCAACAAATGAGCAGTTCTTC
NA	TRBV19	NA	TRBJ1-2	CASSTSGGDYGYTF	TGTGCCAGTAGTACAAGCGGAGGGGACTATGGCTACACCTTC
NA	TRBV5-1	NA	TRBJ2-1	CASSVDRTTYNEQFF	TGCGCCAGCAGCGTAGACAGAACTACCTACAATGAGCAGTTCTTC
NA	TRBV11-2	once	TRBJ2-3	CASSFSGDTQYF	TGTGCCAGCAGCTTCTCGGGAGATACGCAGTATTTT
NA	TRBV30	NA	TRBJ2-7	CAWSVGQPSYEQYF	TGTGCCTGGAGTGTTGGACAGCCATCCTACGAGCAGTACTTC
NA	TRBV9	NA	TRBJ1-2	CASSPAPVMNYGYTF	TGTGCCAGCAGCCCGGCCCCAGTGATGAACTATGGCTACACCTTC
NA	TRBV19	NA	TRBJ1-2	CASSKTSNLNYGYTF	TGTGCCAGTAGTAAGACCAGTAACCTTAACTATGGCTACACCTTC
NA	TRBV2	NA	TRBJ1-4	CASRKTMGEKLFF	TGTGCCAGCAGGAAAACTATGGGGGAAAAACTGTTTTTT
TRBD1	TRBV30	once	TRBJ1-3	CAWSGTGGVGNTIYF	TGTGCCTGGAGTGGGACAGGAGGGGTCGGAAACACCATATATTTT
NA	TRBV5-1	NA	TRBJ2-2	CASSLDLQNTGELFF	TGCGCCAGCAGCCTGGACTTACAGAACACCGGGGAGCTGTTTTTT
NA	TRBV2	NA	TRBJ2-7	CASSEALGGGNEQYF	TGTGCCAGCAGTGAAGCGCTCGGAGGAGGAAACGAGCAGTACTTC
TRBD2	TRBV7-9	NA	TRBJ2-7	CASSLTSGGTYEQYF	TGTGCCAGCAGCTTAACTAGCGGGGGGACCTACGAGCAGTACTTC
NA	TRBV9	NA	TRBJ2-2	CASSVVKGFSPNTGELFF	TGTGCCAGCAGCGTTGTAAAAGGGTTTTCACCGAACACCGGGGAGCTGTTTTTT
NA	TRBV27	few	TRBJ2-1	CASSGSPSTAEQFF	TGTGCCAGCAGCGGGTCCCCCTCTACCGCTGAGCAGTTCTTC
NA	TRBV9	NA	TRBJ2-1	CASSVVGSVGNEQFF	TGTGCCAGCAGCGTAGTGGGTAGCGTGGGAAATGAGCAGTTCTTC
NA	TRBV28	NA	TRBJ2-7	CASSLQSGPYEQYF	TGTGCCAGCAGTTTACAGTCGGGACCCTACGAGCAGTACTTC
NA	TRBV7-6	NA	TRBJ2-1	CASSLSNNEQFF	TGTGCCAGCAGCTTAAGTAACAATGAGCAGTTCTTC
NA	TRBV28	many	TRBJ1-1	CASSLVEVGAGAFF	TGTGCCAGCAGTTTAGTAGAGGTAGGGGCGGGAGCTTTCTTT